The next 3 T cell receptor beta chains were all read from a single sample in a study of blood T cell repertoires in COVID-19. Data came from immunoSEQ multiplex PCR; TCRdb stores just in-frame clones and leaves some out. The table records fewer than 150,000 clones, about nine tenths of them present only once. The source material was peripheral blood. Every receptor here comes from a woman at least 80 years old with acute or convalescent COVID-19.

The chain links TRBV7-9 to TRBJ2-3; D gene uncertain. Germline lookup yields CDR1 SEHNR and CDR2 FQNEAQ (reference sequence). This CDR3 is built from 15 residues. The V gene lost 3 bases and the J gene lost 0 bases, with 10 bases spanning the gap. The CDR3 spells CASSFPTRSTDTQYF. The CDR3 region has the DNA TGTGCCAGCAGCTTTCCGACAAGGAGCACAGATACGCAGTATTTT.

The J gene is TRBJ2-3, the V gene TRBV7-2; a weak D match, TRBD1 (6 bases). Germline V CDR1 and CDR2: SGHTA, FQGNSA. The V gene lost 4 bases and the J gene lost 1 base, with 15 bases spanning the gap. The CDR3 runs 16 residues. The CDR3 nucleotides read TGTGCCAGCAGCTCCAACAGGGCCTCAGGCACAGATACGCAGTATTTT. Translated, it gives CASSSNRASGTDTQYF. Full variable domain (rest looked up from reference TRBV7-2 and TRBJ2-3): GAGVSQSPSNKVTEKGKDVELRCDPISGHTALYWYRQSLGQGLEFLIYFQGNSAPDKSGLPSDRFSAERTGGSVSTLTIQRTQQEDSAVYLCASSSNRASGTDTQYFGPGTRLTVL.

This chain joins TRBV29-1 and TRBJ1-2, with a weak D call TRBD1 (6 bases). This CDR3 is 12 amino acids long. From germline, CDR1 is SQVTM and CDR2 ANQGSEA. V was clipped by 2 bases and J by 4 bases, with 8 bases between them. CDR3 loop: CSVERDIYGYTF. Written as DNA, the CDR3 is TGCAGCGTTGAAAGGGACATCTATGGCTACACCTTC.